The 5 T cell receptor beta chains listed next were all sequenced from one sample in a study of T cell responses to AZD1222 COVID-19 vaccine. The data were produced by immunoSEQ multiplex PCR, yet TCRdb's version contains in-frame clones alone and is incomplete. The table includes 95,000 to 150,000 clones, about 87% detected once. The sequencing here drew on peripheral blood, taken on day 0 of AZD1222 vaccination. These receptors originate from an adult in good health.

The chain joins TRBV10-3 to TRBJ1-2; D perhaps matches TRBD1 (5 bases). Germline CDR1 is ENHRY and CDR2 is SYGVKD. Trimming took 3 bases from V and 4 from J, leaving 9 bases between them. The CDR3 contains 13 residues. This chain's CDR3 is CAISEPGGYGYTF. The DNA for the CDR3 is TGTGCCATCAGTGAACCCGGGGGCTATGGCTACACCTTC.

This chain links TRBV25-1 with TRBJ1-5; TRBD1 is a possible D gene (5 bases). This CDR3 contains 13 residues. The V end was cut by 4 bases, the J end by 3 bases, with 7 bases between. The germline V gene has CDR1 MGHDK and CDR2 SYGVNS. CDR3 loop: CASSGQHNQPQHF. The DNA of the CDR3 is TGTGCCAGCAGTGGACAGCACAATCAGCCCCAGCATTTT.

This clone was seen a single time. The DNA for the CDR3 is TGTGCCAGCAGCCTAAGGAGGGGGCAGGTTGAAGCTTTCTTT. Translation: CASSLRRGQVEAFF. V and J are TRBV27 and TRBJ1-1, with TRBD1 identical over 7 bases. This CDR3 region has 14 residues. J gave up 7 bases and V 6 bases, and 11 bases lay outside the gene matches. CDR1 and CDR2 (germline): MNHEY, SMNVEV (reference sequence).

V is TRBV5-4 and J is TRBJ2-7; 9 bases map to TRBD1. The ends lost 1 base at V and 4 bases at J; junction bases unmatched: 3. Per the germline V gene, CDR1 is SGHNT and CDR2 is YYREEE (reference sequence). The CDR3 totals 14 residues. CDR3 bases: TGTGCCAGCAGCTTGAACAGGGGGCAGTACGAGCAGTACTTC. This gives the protein CASSLNRGQYEQYF.

The V gene is TRBV6-5, the J gene TRBJ1-6; D is unclear. Trimming shortened V by 2 bases and J by 7 bases, and 12 bases separated the two germline ends. CDR1 and CDR2 (germline): MNHEY, SVGAGI. CDR3 length: 15 amino acids. This chain's CDR3 is CASSYNSGINSPLHF. Written as DNA, the CDR3 is TGTGCCAGCAGTTACAATTCTGGGATCAATTCACCCCTCCACTTT.